This T cell receptor beta chain derives from a study of cytomegalovirus exposure and HLA in healthy donors. 60 Vbeta and 13 Jbeta primers were used in PCR. Sequencing used immunoSEQ multiplex PCR; TCRdb keeps in-frame clones, though not all of them. This sample carries around 150,000 clones, over 75% of them seen once, and the ten largest clones take roughly 0.7%. The CDR3 sequence is 15 residues long. Losses at the gene ends were 5 bases for V and 6 bases for J; bases not matched to a gene: 8. From germline, CDR1 is SGHTA and CDR2 FQGTGA. Sequencing used PBMCs. The chain recombines TRBV7-3 with TRBJ2-7, with 12 bases matching TRBD2. The TCR sequence derives from a male donor in good health and CMV-seronegative. CDR3 sequence reads: CASSQTSGRPVEQYF. Here the CDR3 DNA reads TGTGCCAGCAGCCAGACTAGCGGGAGACCGGTCGAGCAGTACTTC.